This TCR beta chain was found in a study of T cell responses to AZD1222 COVID-19 vaccine. This clone has only one observation. Sequencing used immunoSEQ multiplex PCR; TCRdb keeps in-frame clones, though not all of them. The sample lists about 60,000 clones; 70% to 90% were seen once. Trimming removed 2 bases from V and 1 base from J; junction bases left unmatched: 2. The germline V gene has CDR1 SGHTA and CDR2 FQGTGA. The CDR3 has 15 amino acids. The chain combines TRBV7-3 with TRBJ2-7; 10 bases are shared with TRBD2. This TCR was sampled from an adult who received the AZD1222 COVID-19 vaccine. Specimen: peripheral blood, collected 28 days after the second AZD1222 dose. The CDR3 DNA sequence: TGTGCCAGCAGCTTAGCTAGCGGGGGATCCTACGAGCAGTACTTC. Its protein is CASSLASGGSYEQYF.